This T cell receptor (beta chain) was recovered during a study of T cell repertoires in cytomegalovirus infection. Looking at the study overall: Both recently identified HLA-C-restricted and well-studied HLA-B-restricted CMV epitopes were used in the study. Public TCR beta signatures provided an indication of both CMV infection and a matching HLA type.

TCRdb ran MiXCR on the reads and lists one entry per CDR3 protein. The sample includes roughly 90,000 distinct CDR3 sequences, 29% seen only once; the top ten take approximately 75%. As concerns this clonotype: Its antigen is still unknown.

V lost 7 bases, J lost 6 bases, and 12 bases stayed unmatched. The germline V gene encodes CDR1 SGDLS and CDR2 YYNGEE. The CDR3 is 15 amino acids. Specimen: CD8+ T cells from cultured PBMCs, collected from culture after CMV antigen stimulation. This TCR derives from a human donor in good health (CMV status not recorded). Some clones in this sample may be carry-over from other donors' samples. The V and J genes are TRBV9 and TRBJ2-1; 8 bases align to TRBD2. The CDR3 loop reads CASGIPGGGINEQFF. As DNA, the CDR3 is TGTGCCAGCGGTATCCCTGGCGGGGGGATCAATGAGCAGTTCTTC. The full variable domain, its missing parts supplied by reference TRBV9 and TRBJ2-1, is DSGVTQTPKHLITATGQRVTLRCSPRSGDLSVYWYQQSLDQGLQFLIQYYNGEERAKGNILERFSAQQFPDLHSELNLSSLELGDSALYFCASGIPGGGINEQFFGPGTRLTVL.